These 17 T cell receptor beta chains were all obtained from the same sample, sequenced in a study of cytomegalovirus exposure and HLA in healthy donors. PCR used 60 Vbeta primers and 13 Jbeta primers. Assay used: immunoSEQ multiplex PCR; TCRdb lists only in-frame clones, some missing. The table has some 250,000 clones, 82% seen once. Input material: PBMCs. These receptors all stem from a woman aged 40-49 years in good health and CMV-seropositive.

This chain joins TRBV5-1 and TRBJ1-1; 10 bases agree with TRBD1. The germline gives CDR1 SGHRS, CDR2 YFSETQ. The CDR3 covers 14 residues. V dropped 3 bases and J dropped 5; count of bases not matched to a gene: 4. As DNA, the CDR3 is TGCGCCAGCAGCTCCGGGACAGGGGTGACTGAAGCTTTCTTT. Its protein product is CASSSGTGVTEAFF.

The chain carries TRBV11-2 and TRBJ1-2; 7 bases align to TRBD1. Germline CDR1 reads SGHAT; CDR2 reads FQNNGV. This CDR3 comprises 13 residues. J was trimmed by 8 bases and V by 5 bases; bases with no gene match: 8. This CDR3 is CASSPDRDFGYTF. As DNA, the CDR3 is TGTGCCAGCAGCCCAGACAGGGATTTCGGCTACACCTTC.

The chain uses TRBV5-6 and TRBJ2-7; 10 bases fit TRBD1. The CDR3 is made up of 14 amino acids. Germline loops: CDR1 SGHDT, CDR2 YYEEEE. V dropped 5 bases and J dropped 5; count of bases not matched to a gene: 7. The CDR3 sequence is CASRSRDRGHEQYF. Written as DNA, the CDR3 is TGTGCCAGCAGGTCAAGGGACAGGGGCCACGAGCAGTACTTC.

The chain links TRBV6-1 to TRBJ2-7, with 9 bases aligning to TRBD1. V shed 7 bases and J 3 bases; nucleotides not matched to a gene: 4. The CDR3 is made up of 13 amino acids. Germline assignment: CDR1 MNHNS and CDR2 SASEGT. CDR3 nucleotide sequence: TGTGCCAGCAAGTCGACAGGGGGCTACGAGCAGTACTTC. Encoded protein: CASKSTGGYEQYF.

This chain uses TRBV19 with TRBJ2-7, with D unresolved. Germline lookup yields CDR1 LNHDA and CDR2 SQIVND (reference sequence). V lost 1 base, J lost 2 bases, and 9 bases lay in between. This CDR3 region has 14 residues. CDR3 residues: CASSIASPTYEQYF. The CDR3 DNA is TGTGCCAGTAGTATAGCCTCGCCTACCTACGAGCAGTACTTC.

CDR3 nucleotides: TGTGCCAGCAGCTTCGAGTCCTACGAGCAGTACTTC. It is translated as CASSFESYEQYF. The chain recombines TRBV7-2 with TRBJ2-7; D call uncertain. The CDR3 is 12 amino acids. CDR1 and CDR2 from the germline V gene are SGHTA and FQGNSA. The V gene lost 3 bases and the J gene lost 1 base, with 4 bases spanning the gap.

The rearrangement links TRBV30 to TRBJ1-1, with 10 positions matching TRBD1. V lost 8 bases and J lost 1; bases outside the gene matches: 7. CDR3 length: 14 residues. Germline V lookup: CDR1 GTSNPN, CDR2 SVGIG (reference sequence). The CDR3 spells CATDRGRSNTEAFF. In DNA, the CDR3 is TGTGCCACCGACAGGGGGCGTTCGAACACTGAAGCTTTCTTT. The full variable domain, with the rest looked up from reference TRBV30 and TRBJ1-1, is SQTIHQWPATLVQPVGSPLSLECTVEGTSNPNLYWYRQAAGRGLQLLFYSVGIGQISSEVPQNLSASRPQDRQFILSSKKLLLSDSGFYLCATDRGRSNTEAFFGQGTRLTVV.

V and J are TRBV18 and TRBJ1-5, with a weak D call TRBD1 (6 bases). Between the trimmed V and J ends, which lost 4 bases and 3 bases, there was a span of 13 bases. Looked up from germline, CDR1 is KGHSH and CDR2 is LQKENI. This CDR3 is 15 amino acids long. The CDR3 region has the DNA TGTGCCAGCTCACGGGGACGGACAGACAATCAGCCCCAGCATTTT. Translated, it gives CASSRGRTDNQPQHF.

The CDR3 reads CASSPRTAPRETQYF. DNA for the CDR3: TGTGCCAGCAGCCCGCGGACAGCGCCTCGAGAGACCCAGTACTTC. The chain links TRBV7-2 to TRBJ2-5; D perhaps matches TRBD1 (6 bases). This CDR3 has 15 residues. Trimming stripped 5 bases from V and 4 bases from J, with 17 bases between. In germline, CDR1 is SGHTA, CDR2 FQGNSA.

This chain links TRBV7-3 with TRBJ2-2, with a weak D call TRBD2 (5 bases). The CDR3 consists of 13 residues. The V gene lost 5 bases and the J gene lost 7 bases, with 11 bases spanning the gap. Germline V gene sequence: CDR1 SGHTA, CDR2 FQGTGA. This CDR3 reads CASSGQRDGELFF. The DNA of the CDR3 is TGTGCCAGCAGCGGTCAACGGGACGGGGAGCTGTTTTTT.

This chain links TRBV7-2 with TRBJ2-1; 7 bases match TRBD2. V lost 6 bases to trimming and J lost 4 bases; unmatched junction nucleotides: 12. The CDR3 loop spans 16 amino acids. CDR1 and CDR2 from the germline V gene are SGHTA and FQGNSA. For the CDR3, the DNA is TGTGCCAGCAGTACTCACGCCGGGGGGAAATACAATGAGCAGTTCTTC. Protein sequence: CASSTHAGGKYNEQFF.

The chain couples TRBV11-3 to TRBJ2-1, with 11 bases that match TRBD2. Germline-derived CDR1 and CDR2 are SGHNT and YENEEA. V dropped 5 bases and J dropped 3; count of bases not matched to a gene: 3. The CDR3 is made up of 15 amino acids. The CDR3 loop reads CASSGGTSGYNEQFF. CDR3 DNA: TGTGCCAGCAGCGGCGGGACTAGCGGCTACAATGAGCAGTTCTTC.

CDR3 nucleotides: TGTGCCTGGGGCACAGGGGACCCTGGACCCTACGAGCAGTACTTC. This gives the protein CAWGTGDPGPYEQYF. The genes are TRBV30 and TRBJ2-7, with TRBD1 matching over 7 bases. There are 15 residues in the CDR3. Trimming removed 5 bases from V and 2 bases from J; junction bases left unmatched: 12. CDR1 is GTSNPN, CDR2 SVGIG, per germline (reference sequence).

A note on this clone: The same CDR3 also results from other DNA sequences found in this sample. The chain carries TRBV5-1 and TRBJ2-1; TRBD1 aligns across 7 bases. The trim removed 2 bases at V and 0 bases at J, leaving 5 bases unmatched. This CDR3 has 16 residues. In germline, CDR1 is SGHRS, CDR2 YFSETQ. The CDR3 here is CASSLGGRSSYNEQFF. DNA of the CDR3: TGCGCCAGCAGCTTAGGGGGCAGGAGCTCCTACAATGAGCAGTTCTTC.

The rearrangement joins TRBV19 to TRBJ1-2; possibly TRBD1 for D (5 bases). CDR1 and CDR2 from the germline V gene are LNHDA and SQIVND (reference sequence). The CDR3 has 13 residues. Trimming stripped 5 bases from V and 7 bases from J, with 14 bases between. CDR3 DNA: TGTGCCAGTAGTTTTCAGGGTTTCAGTGGCTACACCTTC. Its protein is CASSFQGFSGYTF.

This clone was seen a handful of times. The chain carries TRBV5-8 and TRBJ2-5; 7 bases align to TRBD2. This CDR3 is built from 19 residues. The germline CDR1 and CDR2 sequences are SGHTS and YDEGEE. Trimming at V came to 0 bases and at J to 2 bases, leaving 16 bases not matched to a gene. CDR3 sequence (DNA): TGTGCCAGCAGCTTGGTACGGTGGACTGGACTAGACACACAAGAGACCCAGTACTTC. Protein sequence: CASSLVRWTGLDTQETQYF.

The chain couples TRBV10-3 to TRBJ2-2, with D possibly TRBD2 on 7 matching bases. Germline-derived CDR1 and CDR2 are ENHRY and SYGVKD. The V gene lost 6 bases and the J gene lost 1 base, with 9 bases spanning the gap. The CDR3 is made up of 14 amino acids. DNA of the CDR3: TGTGCCATCAGAGCGGGACAGAACACCGGGGAGCTGTTTTTT. It codes for CAIRAGQNTGELFF.